This T cell receptor (beta chain) came from a study of beta chain features in type 1 diabetes. The study reverse transcribed the entire isolated RNA, so it sequenced expressed TCRB transcripts. Profiling relied on immunoSEQ multiplex PCR, and the TCRdb table lists in-frame clones only, not all of them. Among fewer than 500,000 clones listed, approximately 15% were seen once. Germline CDR1 SNHLY, CDR2 FYNNEI. There are 14 residues in the CDR3. Trimming took 4 bases from V and 5 from J; bases not matched to a gene: 5. The sequence was obtained from a man aged 25-40 years in good health. The chain links TRBV2 to TRBJ2-1; 7 bases match TRBD1. The sequenced material came from naive CD4+ T cells from blood. The CDR3 region has the DNA TGTGCCAGCAGTGTAGACAGGGTGGACAATGAGCAGTTCTTC. Amino acids: CASSVDRVDNEQFF.